The clone carrying this TCR beta chain turned up a few times. The authors ran a second PCR of roughly 6 to 12 cycles using a sample-barcoded 5' primer and a J-beta primer mix. One entry per CDR3 protein results from TCRdb running MiXCR on the 5' RACE reads. The sample shows just under 750,000 distinct CDR3 sequences, approximately 22% of them seen only once. The sample comes from a study of blood T cells in healthy people across ages. The germline V gene encodes CDR1 MNHEY and CDR2 SVGAGI. CDR3 length equals 15 residues. Trimming pared 6 bases from V and 3 bases from J, leaving 15 bases between. This receptor was identified in a man between 65 and 85 years old in good health. Specimen: blood. This chain joins TRBV6-5 and TRBJ1-3, with D tentatively TRBD1 (6 bases). The CDR3 protein is CASRKLDSNGNTIYF. The CDR3 bases are TGTGCCAGCAGAAAACTGGACAGTAATGGAAACACCATATATTTT.